This TCR beta chain comes out of a study of read filtering for tumor transcriptome and immune sequencing. Study in general: Patients were around 17 male and around 15 female, mean age around 70 years, range roughly 45 to 85.

This clonotype was seen ten or more times. Molecular barcoded adaptors covering alpha/delta and beta/gamma chains were used on roughly 400 ng RNA. In TCRdb, the reads were re-called with MiXCR into one record per CDR3 protein. Of about 86,000 distinct CDR3 sequences in the sample, roughly an eighth are singletons; the top ten hold about 15%. CDR1 SGHRS and CDR2 YFSETQ come from the germline V gene. V gave up 2 bases and J gave up 7 bases; unmatched junction bases: 13. The CDR3 is 17 amino acids. Every patient had bone marrow sampled while the disease was active. The sequenced sample was a population of CD138-negative cells sorted from bone marrow. The chain links TRBV5-1 to TRBJ2-7, with 12 bases lining up with TRBD1. This clonotype was obtained from a donor aged 40 or older with multiple myeloma. The CDR3 bases are TGCGCCAGCAGCTTCCTACCCCCGGGACAGGGGGCAAGGGAGCAGTACTTC. Translation: CASSFLPPGQGAREQYF.